This entry concerns a single TCR beta chain. TCRdb redid the calling of the 5' RACE reads with MiXCR, one entry per CDR3 protein. Here the sample spans some 600,000 distinct CDR3 sequences, approximately 15% being singletons. This specimen belongs to a study of T-cell memory formation after mild COVID-19. This CDR3 is built from 15 residues. Trimming removed 5 bases from V and 7 bases from J; junction bases left unmatched: 6. Germline V gene lookup returns CDR1 SGHRS and CDR2 YFSETQ. The chain couples TRBV5-1 to TRBJ2-3, with 14 positions matching TRBD2. The sequencing sample was made of PBMCs or a T cell subset sorted from them (not recorded which). The source is an adult woman who had mild COVID-19 (a few samples of this study predate the infection). Cell type and time point are not known. Here the CDR3 reads CASSSGTSGRNTQYF. The CDR3 region has the DNA TGCGCCAGCAGTTCCGGGACTAGCGGGAGAAATACGCAGTATTTT.